What follows describes a single TCR beta chain. The data are from a study of cytomegalovirus exposure and HLA in healthy donors. Trimming removed 0 bases from V and 1 base from J, with 3 bases in between. The CDR3 runs 13 residues. Per the germline V gene, CDR1 is SGHAT and CDR2 is FQNNGV. Use of 60 Vbeta and 13 Jbeta primers characterized the PCR. Sequenced by immunoSEQ multiplex PCR; TCRdb stores in-frame clones only, minus some. Of some 180,000 clones in the sample, over 70% were seen once. This sequence originates from a man younger than 35 in good health and CMV-seronegative. The specimen sequenced was PBMCs. The chain joins TRBV11-2 to TRBJ1-1; D call uncertain. CDR3 sequence reads: CASSLDRNTEAFF. DNA for the CDR3: TGTGCCAGCAGCTTAGACAGGAACACTGAAGCTTTCTTT.